This TCR beta chain was identified during a study of blood T cell repertoires in COVID-19. About the research overall: The analysed material was cDNA or gDNA that came from T cells, B-cell-depleted T cells, or PBMCs.

The assay was immunoSEQ multiplex PCR, and TCRdb's table has in-frame clones only and misses some. The data contain 100,000 to 150,000 clones, about 82% of them singletons. CDR1 is GTSNPN and CDR2 is SVGIG in the germline V gene (reference sequence). Trimming shortened V by 4 bases and J by 1 base, and 16 bases separated the two germline ends. CDR3 length: 16 residues. V is TRBV30 and J is TRBJ2-2; tentatively, D is TRBD2 (6 bases). The sample taken for sequencing was peripheral blood. The clonotype was recovered from a man in his sixties with active or convalescent COVID-19. The DNA of the CDR3 is TGTGCCTGGAAGGACCCCCGGGAGTGGAACACCGGGGAGCTGTTTTTT. Encoded protein: CAWKDPREWNTGELFF.